These T cell receptor beta chains were read from a single sample in a study of T cells in Graves' hyperthyroidism and ophthalmopathy. TCRdb called the multiplex PCR reads again in MiXCR, with one record for every CDR3 protein. Among a few hundred thousand distinct CDR3 sequences listed, over 12% were seen once. Sample: blood. All receptors come from a woman aged 45 to 65 with Graves' hyperthyroidism that later progressed to Graves' ophthalmopathy. Both conserved end residues are part of each CDR3. Each record gives: V gene, J gene, D gene, clone size, CDR3 protein, CDR3 DNA. D genes are given only for firm matches. Only some rows state a clone size, as once, few, many or a class for expanded clones.

V: TRBV20-1; J: TRBJ1-5; D: -; size: -; CDR3: CSASARAIQPQHF; DNA: TGCAGTGCTAGCGCTAGGGCTATTCAGCCCCAGCATTTT
V: TRBV12-3/TRBV12-4; J: TRBJ1-1; D: TRBD1; size: few; CDR3: CASSHGQGKTEAFF; DNA: TGTGCCAGCAGCCATGGACAGGGCAAGACTGAAGCTTTCTTT
V: TRBV6-1; J: TRBJ2-1; D: TRBD2; size: -; CDR3: CASSYGTSGRVDEQFF; DNA: TGTGCCAGCAGTTACGGGACTAGCGGGAGAGTCGATGAGCAGTTCTTC
V: TRBV12-3/TRBV12-4; J: TRBJ2-7; D: TRBD2; size: many; CDR3: CASSLGGRDEQYF; DNA: TGTGCCAGCAGTTTGGGCGGGAGGGACGAGCAGTACTTC
V: TRBV10-3; J: TRBJ2-7; D: -; size: many; CDR3: CAISEPTTRGYEQYF; DNA: TGTGCCATCAGTGAGCCTACAACGCGGGGCTACGAGCAGTACTTC
V: TRBV20-1; J: TRBJ2-5; D: -; size: many; CDR3: CSARGSGKQTQYF; DNA: TGCAGTGCTAGAGGATCAGGAAAACAGACCCAGTACTTC
V: TRBV5-1; J: TRBJ2-5; D: -; size: many; CDR3: CASSTIWEETQYF; DNA: TGCGCCAGCAGCACGATTTGGGAAGAGACCCAGTACTTC
V: TRBV7-7; J: TRBJ2-5; D: -; size: -; CDR3: CASSPRPVASGETQYF; DNA: TGTGCTAGCAGCCCCCGGCCCGTAGCGAGTGGAGAGACCCAGTACTTC
V: TRBV27; J: TRBJ1-6; D: TRBD1; size: few; CDR3: CGCGQGGYNSPLHF; DNA: TGTGGCTGTGGACAGGGAGGTTATAATTCACCCCTCCACTTT
V: TRBV11-2; J: TRBJ1-1; D: -; size: many; CDR3: CASSSGRVNTEAFF; DNA: TGTGCCAGCAGCTCGGGAAGGGTGAACACTGAAGCTTTCTTT
V: TRBV29-1; J: TRBJ2-7; D: -; size: many; CDR3: CSVAADTTYEQYF; DNA: TGCAGCGTTGCGGCGGACACAACCTACGAGCAGTACTTC
V: TRBV7-7; J: TRBJ2-2; D: -; size: many; CDR3: CASSSGTLGAGELFF; DNA: TGTGCTAGCAGCTCAGGGACTCTAGGGGCCGGGGAGCTGTTTTTT
V: TRBV24-1; J: TRBJ1-2; D: -; size: -; CDR3: CATSDSQGGMEGYTF; DNA: TGTGCCACCAGTGATTCCCAGGGCGGTATGGAGGGCTACACCTTC
V: TRBV7-3; J: TRBJ1-6; D: TRBD1; size: -; CDR3: CASSLMGQGNSPLHF; DNA: TGTGCCAGCAGCTTAATGGGACAGGGTAATTCACCCCTCCACTTT
V: TRBV29-1; J: TRBJ2-2; D: TRBD2; size: few; CDR3: CSVAGWGGRTGELFF; DNA: TGCAGCGTTGCCGGCTGGGGAGGGCGGACCGGGGAGCTGTTTTTT
V: TRBV29-1; J: TRBJ1-2; D: -; size: few; CDR3: CSVVEGPLNYGYTF; DNA: TGCAGCGTTGTCGAAGGACCGTTGAACTATGGCTACACCTTC
V: TRBV7-3; J: TRBJ2-2; D: TRBD1; size: many; CDR3: CASHQGATNTGELFF; DNA: TGTGCCAGCCACCAGGGGGCTACCAACACCGGGGAGCTGTTTTTT
V: TRBV6-2/TRBV6-3; J: TRBJ2-7; D: -; size: many; CDR3: CASRRTASSYEQYF; DNA: TGTGCCAGCCGGCGGACTGCGAGCTCCTACGAGCAGTACTTC
V: TRBV14; J: TRBJ1-1; D: -; size: few; CDR3: CASTLYRDTEAFF; DNA: TGTGCCAGCACCCTATATAGGGACACTGAAGCTTTCTTT
V: TRBV5-6; J: TRBJ2-5; D: -; size: many; CDR3: CASSRAQETQYF; DNA: TGTGCCAGCAGCCGAGCACAAGAGACCCAGTACTTC
V: TRBV3-1; J: TRBJ2-6; D: -; size: many; CDR3: CASSQEWYGANVLTF; DNA: TGTGCCAGCAGCCAAGAGTGGTACGGGGCCAACGTCCTGACTTTC
V: TRBV6-5; J: TRBJ2-7; D: -; size: many; CDR3: CASSSEDSGTEQYF; DNA: TGTGCCAGCAGTTCAGAAGATAGCGGAACAGAGCAGTACTTC
V: TRBV28; J: TRBJ2-3; D: TRBD2; size: many; CDR3: CASSYAGVRADTQYF; DNA: TGTGCCAGCAGCTATGCGGGAGTTAGGGCAGATACGCAGTATTTT
V: TRBV20-1; J: TRBJ2-1; D: TRBD2; size: many; CDR3: CSAPLAGDNEQFF; DNA: TGCAGTGCTCCGCTAGCGGGTGACAATGAGCAGTTCTTC
V: TRBV5-6; J: TRBJ1-3; D: -; size: -; CDR3: CASSLGGIGNTIYF; DNA: TGTGCCAGCAGCTTAGGGGGTATTGGGAACACCATATATTTT
V: TRBV3-1; J: TRBJ1-2; D: -; size: many; CDR3: CASSQDWTPDYTF; DNA: TGTGCCAGCAGCCAAGATTGGACTCCGGACTACACCTTC
V: TRBV5-1; J: TRBJ2-1; D: TRBD1; size: many; CDR3: CASSPGQAFYNEQFF; DNA: TGCGCCAGCAGCCCAGGACAGGCCTTCTACAATGAGCAGTTCTTC
V: TRBV5-1; J: TRBJ1-3; D: TRBD1; size: once; CDR3: CASSVGRGPGNTIYF; DNA: TGCGCCAGCAGCGTTGGGAGGGGGCCTGGAAACACCATATATTTT
V: TRBV28; J: TRBJ1-1; D: -; size: -; CDR3: CTSSSLEPRRDAFF; DNA: TGTACCAGCAGCTCCTTGGAACCTCGACGCGACGCTTTCTTT
V: TRBV6-1; J: TRBJ1-5; D: -; size: many; CDR3: CASRATNQPQHF; DNA: TGTGCCAGCAGAGCTACAAATCAGCCCCAGCATTTT
V: TRBV9; J: TRBJ2-1; D: TRBD1; size: -; CDR3: CASSARTGVNNEQFF; DNA: TGTGCCAGCAGCGCCCGGACAGGGGTGAACAATGAGCAGTTCTTC
V: TRBV19; J: TRBJ2-1; D: TRBD1; size: -; CDR3: CASKRRTGQRNEQFF; DNA: TGTGCCAGTAAGAGAAGGACAGGGCAAAGGAATGAGCAGTTCTTC
V: TRBV3-1; J: TRBJ1-5; D: -; size: many; CDR3: CASSQGGGGQPQHF; DNA: TGTGCCAGCAGCCAAGGGGGGGGGGGCCAGCCCCAGCATTTT
V: TRBV5-1; J: TRBJ1-2; D: -; size: many; CDR3: CASSPGPQGGYGYTF; DNA: TGCGCCAGCAGCCCGGGCCCTCAAGGGGGCTATGGCTACACCTTC
V: TRBV5-1; J: TRBJ2-5; D: TRBD1; size: few; CDR3: CASQVQGEETQYF; DNA: TGCGCCAGCCAGGTACAGGGGGAAGAGACCCAGTACTTC
V: TRBV5-1; J: TRBJ2-1; D: -; size: many; CDR3: CASSLGTGRLGEQFF; DNA: TGCGCCAGCAGCTTGGGGACGGGGAGGCTGGGTGAGCAGTTCTTC
V: TRBV4-2; J: TRBJ2-3; D: TRBD2; size: few; CDR3: CASSQSPSGRTTDTQYF; DNA: TGTGCCAGCAGCCAATCTCCTAGCGGAAGGACCACAGATACGCAGTATTTT
V: TRBV18; J: TRBJ2-1; D: TRBD2; size: many; CDR3: CASSPSSGRGSSYNEQFF; DNA: TGTGCCAGCTCACCAAGTAGCGGGCGCGGGAGCTCCTACAATGAGCAGTTCTTC
V: TRBV9; J: TRBJ2-5; D: TRBD1; size: many; CDR3: CASSVEGAEETQYF; DNA: TGTGCCAGCAGCGTAGAGGGGGCGGAAGAGACCCAGTACTTC
V: TRBV20-1; J: TRBJ2-7; D: -; size: medium-sized; CDR3: CSARPMSRGMAYEQYF; DNA: TGCAGTGCCCGCCCCATGTCGAGGGGGATGGCGTACGAGCAGTACTTC
V: TRBV6-5; J: TRBJ1-1; D: -; size: -; CDR3: CASSYPMGSNTEAFF; DNA: TGTGCCAGCAGTTACCCCATGGGGTCGAATACTGAAGCTTTCTTT
V: TRBV19; J: TRBJ1-2; D: -; size: few; CDR3: CASSIAAGNRYGYTF; DNA: TGTGCCAGTAGTATCGCGGCAGGTAACCGGTATGGCTACACCTTC
V: TRBV2; J: TRBJ2-2; D: -; size: many; CDR3: CASRIPTSLIPELFF; DNA: TGTGCCAGCAGGATACCTACTAGCCTTATCCCGGAGCTGTTTTTT
V: TRBV5-1; J: TRBJ1-4; D: -; size: -; CDR3: CASSLGAITNEKLFF; DNA: TGCGCCAGCAGCTTGGGGGCAATAACTAATGAAAAACTGTTTTTT
V: TRBV28; J: TRBJ2-4; D: TRBD1; size: -; CDR3: CASSLNPGTGSNIQYF; DNA: TGTGCCAGCAGTTTAAACCCCGGGACAGGGAGCAACATTCAGTACTTC
V: TRBV10-3; J: TRBJ1-2; D: -; size: many; CDR3: CAISEPRVAYGYTF; DNA: TGTGCCATCAGTGAGCCGCGGGTAGCCTATGGCTACACCTTC
V: TRBV5-1; J: TRBJ1-5; D: -; size: -; CDR3: CASSLGDIPNQPQHF; DNA: TGCGCCAGCAGCTTGGGGGACATCCCCAATCAGCCCCAGCATTTT
V: TRBV2; J: TRBJ2-7; D: -; size: many; CDR3: CATEPGGFTPYEQYF; DNA: TGTGCCACCGAACCCGGGGGTTTTACTCCCTACGAGCAGTACTTC
V: TRBV5-1; J: TRBJ2-5; D: -; size: many; CDR3: CASSFEPPDETQYF; DNA: TGCGCCAGCAGCTTTGAACCCCCGGATGAGACCCAGTACTTC
V: TRBV10-2; J: TRBJ2-7; D: -; size: -; CDR3: CASSDPGTNEQYF; DNA: TGCGCCAGCAGTGATCCAGGGACGAACGAGCAGTACTTC
V: TRBV4-1; J: TRBJ1-4; D: -; size: -; CDR3: CASSQGWDEKLFF; DNA: TGCGCCAGCAGCCAAGGATGGGATGAAAAACTGTTTTTT
V: TRBV20-1; J: TRBJ2-7; D: -; size: many; CDR3: CSAQRGYEQYF; DNA: TGCAGTGCTCAGAGGGGCTACGAGCAGTACTTC
V: TRBV6-2/TRBV6-3; J: TRBJ2-1; D: TRBD2; size: -; CDR3: CASSYLGTSPFF; DNA: TGTGCCAGCAGTTACCTGGGGACTAGCCCGTTCTTC